A selection of T cell receptor beta chains follows, all from one sample in a study of T cell repertoires in cytomegalovirus infection. The antigens of these receptors remain unknown. TCRdb passed the reads through MiXCR, listing each CDR3 protein once. In the table there are about 310,000 distinct CDR3 sequences, 20% to 30% of which are singletons. Sequenced material: cultured PBMCs, taken from culture after CMV antigen stimulation. The source is a human donor in good health (CMV status not recorded). Some clones in this sample may be carry-over from other donors' samples. Each CDR3 is given without its conserved first and last residue. The order of the fields is V gene, J gene, CDR3 length, clone size, CDR3 protein. Only some rows state a clone size, as once, few, many or a class for expanded clones.

>TRBV5-6|TRBJ1-2|11|few
ASSWGDNYGYT
>TRBV7-9|TRBJ2-1|14|NA
ASSLPTSGSKNEQF
>TRBV23-1|TRBJ2-7|16|NA
ASSQFLVRTSYQKEQY
>TRBV20-1|TRBJ2-7|11|few
SANAGLTYEQY
>TRBV12-3/TRBV12-4|TRBJ2-7|11|NA
ASSSQTGVEQY
>TRBV15|TRBJ2-5|13|NA
ATSRPDRKQETQY
>TRBV7-2|TRBJ2-1|10|NA
ASSLFPPEQF
>TRBV7-3|TRBJ2-1|13|few
ASSLLADPLNEQF
>TRBV11-3|TRBJ2-5|15|few
ASSLGSGLADPETQY
>TRBV12-3/TRBV12-4|TRBJ1-2|16|NA
ASSPRRTQKPPNYGYT
>TRBV7-3|TRBJ1-2|14|NA
ASSLTGSGLGYGYT
>TRBV7-2|TRBJ2-2|11|many
ASSFKRTGELF
>TRBV4-1|TRBJ2-2|14|many
ASSQGTLGNTGELF
>TRBV6-6|TRBJ2-1|15|NA
ASSSLAAAGGYNEQF
>TRBV7-2|TRBJ2-2|13|NA
ASSPRTMNTGELF
>TRBV7-2|TRBJ1-4|14|many
ASSPRGGYINEKLF
>TRBV7-2|TRBJ1-2|12|few
ASSLPAGGGGYT
>TRBV6-5|TRBJ2-5|14|NA
ASSYSEGQGVETQY
>TRBV20-1|TRBJ1-3|11|many
SAPRTQGNTIY
>TRBV7-2|TRBJ2-3|12|many
ASSLRHYTDTQY
>TRBV5-1|TRBJ1-1|13|NA
ASSSPTAMNTEAF
>TRBV7-2|TRBJ2-4|16|many
ASSPEGESGLAKNIQY
>TRBV7-2|TRBJ2-1|10|many
ASRTPLGEQF
>TRBV5-1|TRBJ2-1|12|NA
ASSWGQGRNEQF
>TRBV12-3/TRBV12-4|TRBJ2-1|13|many
ASSQIGLAGNEQF
>TRBV7-2|TRBJ2-5|15|many
ASSLSGTGTGLGTQY
>TRBV4-1|TRBJ2-2|13|few
ASRKLGVLAGELF
>TRBV25-1|TRBJ1-5|11|few
ASSDQGNQPQH
>TRBV5-6|TRBJ2-5|13|NA
ASSLTLSGTETQY
>TRBV11-2|TRBJ2-2|13|NA
ASSPGQGAIGELF
>TRBV6-2/TRBV6-3|TRBJ2-1|14|NA
ASRDPMGGPHNEQF
>TRBV28|TRBJ2-7|18|NA
ASSFPPPLSGTSGSYEQY
>TRBV20-1|TRBJ2-3|12|NA
SATGGLAGNTQY
>TRBV29-1|TRBJ2-1|12|NA
SETTGLHYNEQF
>TRBV11-1|TRBJ2-3|12|many
ASSLVRSTDTQY
>TRBV11-2|TRBJ2-3|13|NA
ASSRPPEYTDTQY
>TRBV19|TRBJ1-5|11|NA
ASRGQFNQPQH
>TRBV4-1|TRBJ2-4|13|NA
ASSPDSRAKNIQY
>TRBV7-9|TRBJ2-1|14|many
ASSEESGRLYNEQF
>TRBV10-3|TRBJ1-1|12|NA
AISSQGPNTEAF
>TRBV19|TRBJ2-2|12|NA
ASVISTNTGELF
>TRBV25-1|TRBJ1-1|12|NA
ASKRQGLNTEAF
>TRBV7-2|TRBJ1-2|13|few
ASSLARGRGYGYT
>TRBV11-2|TRBJ2-2|15|NA
ASSTEGWGRNTGELF
>TRBV6-5|TRBJ1-4|13|few
ASSPETSTNEKLF
>TRBV7-2|TRBJ1-6|11|NA
ASSADRISPLH
>TRBV4-1|TRBJ2-3|14|NA
ASSQPGLAGGNTQY
>TRBV19|TRBJ2-2|14|NA
ASNPLAGGRAGELF
>TRBV7-2|TRBJ2-1|13|many
ASSSTSARNNEQF
>TRBV4-1|TRBJ1-2|11|few
ASSLEGGNGYT
>TRBV10-3|TRBJ1-2|12|NA
AISPREAAYGYT
>TRBV7-2|TRBJ2-1|13|few
ASSYESGRVNEQF
>TRBV19|TRBJ1-1|12|NA
ASSIEGARAEAF